This T cell receptor (beta chain) was captured by sequencing in a study of radiotherapy plus CTLA-4 blockade in lung cancer. Per germline, CDR1 SGDLS and CDR2 YYNGEE. This CDR3 has 13 residues. V lost 0 bases and J lost 8, with 10 bases in between. Repertoires were generated with immunoSEQ multiplex PCR, while TCRdb's copy carries only in-frame clones and drops some. The sample holds 45,000 or so clones; 73% are singletons and the top ten take approximately 3.3%. V gene TRBV9 combines with J gene TRBJ2-3; maybe TRBD2 (6 bases). The receptor was derived from a human donor with non-small cell lung cancer who had a complete response to radiotherapy plus ipilimumab. Here the sequenced sample was peripheral blood, taken from a patient treated with radiotherapy plus ipilimumab. The CDR3 region is CASSVAGVGTQYF. In DNA form, the CDR3 reads TGTGCCAGCAGCGTAGCGGGGGTAGGTACGCAGTATTTT.